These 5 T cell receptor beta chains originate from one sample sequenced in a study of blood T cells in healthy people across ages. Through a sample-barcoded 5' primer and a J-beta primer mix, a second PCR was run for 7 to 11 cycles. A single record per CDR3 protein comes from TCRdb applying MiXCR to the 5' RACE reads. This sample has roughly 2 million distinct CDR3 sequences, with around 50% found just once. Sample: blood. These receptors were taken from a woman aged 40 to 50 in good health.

This CDR3 reads CSARTGGSSYNEQFF. The CDR3 DNA follows: TGCAGTGCTAGGACGGGGGGGTCAAGTTACAATGAGCAGTTCTTC. The rearrangement joins TRBV20-1 to TRBJ2-1; TRBD2 aligns across 8 bases. Germline CDR1 is DFQATT and CDR2 is SNEGSKA (reference sequence). This CDR3 is built from 15 residues. Trimming took 3 bases from V and 4 from J; bases not matched to a gene: 8.

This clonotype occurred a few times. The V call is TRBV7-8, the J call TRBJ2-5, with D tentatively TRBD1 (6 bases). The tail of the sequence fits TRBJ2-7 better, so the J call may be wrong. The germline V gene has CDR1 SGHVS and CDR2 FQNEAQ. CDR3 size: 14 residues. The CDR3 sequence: CASSLSRGPSEQYF. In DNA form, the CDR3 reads TGTGCCAGCAGCTTAAGCAGGGGTCCGTCCGAGCAGTACTTC.

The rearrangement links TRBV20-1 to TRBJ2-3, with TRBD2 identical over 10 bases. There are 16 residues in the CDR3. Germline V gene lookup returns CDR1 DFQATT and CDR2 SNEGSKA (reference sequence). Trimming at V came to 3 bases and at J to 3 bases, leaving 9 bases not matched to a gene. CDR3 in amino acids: CSASLGVAGGTDTQYF. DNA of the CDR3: TGCAGTGCTAGTCTCGGAGTAGCGGGGGGTACAGATACGCAGTATTTT.

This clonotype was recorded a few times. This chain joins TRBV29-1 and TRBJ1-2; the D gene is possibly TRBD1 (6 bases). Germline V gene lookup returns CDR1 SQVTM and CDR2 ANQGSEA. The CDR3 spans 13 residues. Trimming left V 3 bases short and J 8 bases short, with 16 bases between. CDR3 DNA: TGCAGCGTTGATGCCGGGACATATGCCGGCTACACCTTC. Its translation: CSVDAGTYAGYTF.

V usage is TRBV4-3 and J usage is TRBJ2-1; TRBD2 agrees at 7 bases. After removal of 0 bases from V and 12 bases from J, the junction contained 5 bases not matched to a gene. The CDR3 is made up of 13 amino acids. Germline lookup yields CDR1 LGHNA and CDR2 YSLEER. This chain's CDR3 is CASSQEPGGGQFF. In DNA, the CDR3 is TGCGCCAGCAGCCAAGAGCCGGGGGGAGGGCAGTTCTTC.